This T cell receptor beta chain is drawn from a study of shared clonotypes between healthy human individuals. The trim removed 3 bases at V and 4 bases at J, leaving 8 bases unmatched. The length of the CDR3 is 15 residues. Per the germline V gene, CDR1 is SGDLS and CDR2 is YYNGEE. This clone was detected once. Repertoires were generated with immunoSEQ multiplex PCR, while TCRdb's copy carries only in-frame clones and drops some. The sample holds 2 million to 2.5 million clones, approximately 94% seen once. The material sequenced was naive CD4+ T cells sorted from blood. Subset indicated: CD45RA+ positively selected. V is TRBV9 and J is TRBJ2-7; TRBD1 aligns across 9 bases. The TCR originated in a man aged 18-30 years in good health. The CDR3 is CASSEGTGSLYEQYF. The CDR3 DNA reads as TGTGCCAGCAGCGAAGGGACAGGGAGCTTATACGAGCAGTACTTC.